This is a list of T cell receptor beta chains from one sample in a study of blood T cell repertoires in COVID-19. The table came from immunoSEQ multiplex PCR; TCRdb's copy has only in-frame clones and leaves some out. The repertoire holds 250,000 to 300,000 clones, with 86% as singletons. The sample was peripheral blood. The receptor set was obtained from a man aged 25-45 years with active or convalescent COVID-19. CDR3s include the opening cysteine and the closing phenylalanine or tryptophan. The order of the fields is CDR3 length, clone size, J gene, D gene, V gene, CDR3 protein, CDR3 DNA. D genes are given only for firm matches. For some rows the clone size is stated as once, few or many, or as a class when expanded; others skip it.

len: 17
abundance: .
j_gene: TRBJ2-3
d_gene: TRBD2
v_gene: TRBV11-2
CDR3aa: CASSQFTSGGWADTQYF
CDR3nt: TGTGCCAGCAGCCAATTCACTAGCGGGGGATGGGCAGATACGCAGTATTTT

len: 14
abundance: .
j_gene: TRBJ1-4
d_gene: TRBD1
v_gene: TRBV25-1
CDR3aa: CASRPDRGHEKLFF
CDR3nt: TGTGCCAGCAGACCCGACAGGGGGCATGAAAAACTGTTTTTT

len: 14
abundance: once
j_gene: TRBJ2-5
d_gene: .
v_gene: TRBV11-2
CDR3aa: CASSLGQAQETQYF
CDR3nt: TGTGCCAGCAGCTTAGGACAGGCCCAAGAGACCCAGTACTTC

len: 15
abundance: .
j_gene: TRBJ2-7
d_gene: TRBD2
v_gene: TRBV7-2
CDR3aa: CASSFTSGATYEQYF
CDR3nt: TGTGCCAGCAGCTTTACTAGCGGGGCAACCTACGAGCAGTACTTC

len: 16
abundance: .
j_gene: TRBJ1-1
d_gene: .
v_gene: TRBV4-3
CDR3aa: CASSQDTRQVGEGAFF
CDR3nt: TGCGCCAGCAGCCAAGATACTCGGCAGGTGGGCGAAGGAGCTTTCTTT

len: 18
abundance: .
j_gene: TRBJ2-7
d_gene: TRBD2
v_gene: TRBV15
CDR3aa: CATSRGPGTSGGAGEQYF
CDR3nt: TGTGCCACCAGCAGAGGTCCCGGGACTAGCGGGGGGGCCGGCGAGCAGTACTTC

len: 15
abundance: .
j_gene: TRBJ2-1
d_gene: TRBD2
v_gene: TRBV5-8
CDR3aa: CASTLSGAVYNEQFF
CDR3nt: TGTGCCAGCACCTTAAGCGGGGCGGTATACAATGAGCAGTTCTTC

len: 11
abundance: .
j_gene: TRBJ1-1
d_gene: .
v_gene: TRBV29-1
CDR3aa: CSVEKARLAFF
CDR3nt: TGCAGCGTTGAAAAGGCTAGACTAGCTTTCTTT

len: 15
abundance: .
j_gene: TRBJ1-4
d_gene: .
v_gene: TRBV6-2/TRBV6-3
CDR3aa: CASSSPGLTNEKLFF
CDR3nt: TGTGCCAGCAGTTCACCGGGACTGACAAATGAAAAACTGTTTTTT

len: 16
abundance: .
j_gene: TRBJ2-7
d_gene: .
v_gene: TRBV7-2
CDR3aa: CAKGVSTSRSSYEQYF
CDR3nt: TGTGCCAAAGGCGTCAGCACTAGCCGGAGCTCCTACGAGCAGTACTTC

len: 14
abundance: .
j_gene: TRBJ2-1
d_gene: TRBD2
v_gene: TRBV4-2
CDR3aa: CASSPGLAGGEQFF
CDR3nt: TGTGCCAGCAGCCCCGGACTAGCCGGTGGTGAGCAGTTCTTC

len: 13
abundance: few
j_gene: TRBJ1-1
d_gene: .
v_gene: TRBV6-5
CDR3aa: CASRQGMNTEAFF
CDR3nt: TGTGCCAGCAGACAGGGTATGAACACTGAAGCTTTCTTT

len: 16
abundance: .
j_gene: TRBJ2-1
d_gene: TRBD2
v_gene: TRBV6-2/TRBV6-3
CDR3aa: CASSSPLAGVYNEQFF
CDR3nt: TGTGCCAGCAGCTCCCCCCTAGCGGGGGTATACAATGAGCAGTTCTTC

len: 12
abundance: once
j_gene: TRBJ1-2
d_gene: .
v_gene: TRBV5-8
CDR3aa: CASSWQGYGYTF
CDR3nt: TGTGCCAGCAGCTGGCAGGGTTATGGCTACACCTTC

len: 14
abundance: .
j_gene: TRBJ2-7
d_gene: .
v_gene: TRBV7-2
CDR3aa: CASSLAGQTYEQYF
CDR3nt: TGTGCCAGCAGCTTAGCTGGACAGACCTACGAGCAGTACTTC

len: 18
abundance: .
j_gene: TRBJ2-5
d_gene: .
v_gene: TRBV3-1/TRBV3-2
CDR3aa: CASSQGVGWGRDQETQYF
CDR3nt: TGTGCCAGCAGCCAAGGCGTCGGGTGGGGCCGTGACCAAGAGACCCAGTACTTC

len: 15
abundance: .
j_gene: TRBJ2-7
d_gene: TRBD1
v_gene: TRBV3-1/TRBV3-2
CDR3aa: CASNRDRGPSYEQYF
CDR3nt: TGTGCCAGCAATCGAGACAGGGGGCCTTCGTACGAGCAGTACTTC

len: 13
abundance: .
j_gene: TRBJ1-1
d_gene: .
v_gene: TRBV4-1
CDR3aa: CASSQGPVTEAFF
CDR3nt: TGCGCCAGCAGCCAGGGGCCTGTCACTGAAGCTTTCTTT

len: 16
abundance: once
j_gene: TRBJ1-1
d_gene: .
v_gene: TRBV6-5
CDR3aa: CASSYFIGTGDTEAFF
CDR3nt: TGTGCCAGCAGTTACTTTATCGGTACGGGAGACACTGAAGCTTTCTTT

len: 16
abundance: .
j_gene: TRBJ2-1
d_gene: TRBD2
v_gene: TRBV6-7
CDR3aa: CASSSLRGADYNEQFF
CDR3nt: TGTGCCAGCAGTTCTCTGCGGGGGGCCGACTACAATGAGCAGTTCTTC

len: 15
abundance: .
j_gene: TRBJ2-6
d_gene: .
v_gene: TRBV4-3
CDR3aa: CASSQDGDSWSVLTF
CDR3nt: TGCGCCAGCAGCCAAGATGGAGACAGTTGGTCCGTCCTGACTTTC

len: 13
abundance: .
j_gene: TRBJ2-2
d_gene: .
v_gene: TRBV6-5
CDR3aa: CASSPLNTGELFF
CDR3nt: TGTGCCAGCAGCCCGTTAAACACCGGGGAGCTGTTTTTT

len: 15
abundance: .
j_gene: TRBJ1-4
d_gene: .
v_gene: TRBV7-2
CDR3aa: CASSLVRIAVGKLFF
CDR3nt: TGTGCCAGCAGCTTAGTGAGGATTGCAGTTGGAAAACTGTTTTTT

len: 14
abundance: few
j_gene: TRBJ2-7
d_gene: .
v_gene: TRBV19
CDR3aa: CASSIALSGYEQYF
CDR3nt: TGTGCCAGTAGTATAGCTTTGTCGGGCTACGAGCAGTACTTC

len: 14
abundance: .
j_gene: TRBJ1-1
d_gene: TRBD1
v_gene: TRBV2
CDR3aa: CASSAYRGDTEAFF
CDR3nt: TGTGCCAGCAGCGCCTACAGGGGCGACACTGAAGCTTTCTTT

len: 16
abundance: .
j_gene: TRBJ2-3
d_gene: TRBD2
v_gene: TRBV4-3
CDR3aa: CASSLRLAGEWDTQYF
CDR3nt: TGCGCCAGCAGCCTGAGACTAGCGGGGGAGTGGGATACGCAGTATTTT